This TCR beta chain was observed in a study of blood T cells in healthy people across ages. This clonotype was seen ten or more times. Its target is unknown. Whole-study results and caveats: A roughly linear age-dependent decrease characterized TCR beta diversity per million T cells. In these data, TCR beta diversity tracked strongly with naive T cell percentage.

Aged about 6 to 95, donors were systemically healthy Caucasians from Russia. The ends lost 4 bases at V and 4 bases at J; junction bases unmatched: 4. Per the germline V gene, CDR1 is KGHDR and CDR2 is SFDVKD. This CDR3 has 17 residues. A second PCR, run for roughly 7 to 11 cycles, used a sample-barcoded 5' primer plus a J-beta primer mix. TCRdb used MiXCR to reprocess the 5' RACE reads, holding one entry per CDR3 protein. The sample has fewer than 1,000,000 distinct CDR3 sequences, about half seen once. Input material: blood. The rearrangement uses TRBV24-1 and TRBJ2-4, with TRBD2 identical over 15 bases. This receptor was taken from a man older than 75 in good health. The DNA of the CDR3 is TGTGCCACCAGTGACCCGGGACTAGCGGGAGGAAAAAACATTCAGTACTTC. It yields the protein CATSDPGLAGGKNIQYF.